This T cell receptor beta chain was captured by sequencing in a study of human T cells and chemical hapten exposure (TCRdb year 2021). In the study overall: For sensitization, 2% DPC in acetone was applied to a 2 cm by 2 cm area of upper inner arm skin. Patients additionally received weekly therapeutic DPC doses to the scalp throughout the roughly 24-week study period. Twenty-nine alopecia patients provided blood for TCR sequencing at one to four time points (pre-sensitization, 2, 6 and 24 weeks). This study followed changes in the peripheral blood TCR repertoire in vivo during primary and secondary sensitization of alopecia patients to the hapten diphenylcyclopropenone (DPC). Blood samples were taken from patients before sensitization (week 0) and then at 2, 6 and about 24 weeks after DPC sensitization. Libraries were pooled for sequencing, and per-sample TCR yields varied mainly because of small differences in library volumes within the pool. Most of the patients in the cohort were female, and the cohort covered alopecia areata with under or over 50% scalp involvement, alopecia totalis and alopecia universalis. Patch testing on the upper back used Finn chambers containing 0.01% DPC, with scoring done after 6 days according to International Contact Dermatitis Research Group standards.

Results and caveats for the whole study, not just this receptor: All patients had alopecia, a presumed autoimmune disease, so their immune response might differ from that of healthy individuals. A positive correlation was found between the number of PT1 expanded TCRs and patch test score, with significance reached at thresholds 8, 16 and 32 but not 4. After repeated subsampling, the strength of the expansion versus patch-test correlation and the threshold at which it became significant changed. Expanded TCRs formed significantly more large CDR3 similarity clusters than pre-sensitization or healthy control sets, consistent with antigen-driven responses. DPC sensitization did not change how many TCRs were above 1 in 1000 frequency, and no evidence was found of alterations in global repertoire structure.

This clonotype was seen only a few times. Its antigen target is currently unknown. No base qualities exist here, and no much larger clone lies one base off it. The CDR3 sequence holds 16 residues, the cysteine and phenylalanine included. The DNA shown is the 48-base CDR3, in frame from base 1. The germline V gene provides CDR1 SGHRS and CDR2 YFSETQ. V is cut by 4 bases and J by 5 bases, and the space between the germline ends is 19 bases. To prepare the library, RACE was applied. Sequencing used a NextSeq 500. During library preparation, unique molecular identifiers were attached to individual cDNA molecules so that TCRs could be counted in a quantitative, reproducible way. Each blood RNA sample was used to sequence both TCR alpha and TCR beta chains. The paper's processing steps were these. The median number of TCRs per sample was roughly 94,000, ranging from 23,224 to 690,600. The Decombinator software suite was used to annotate the V, J and CDR3 of the TCR reads. For the PS versus PT1 abundance plots, all samples were subsampled to the same number of TCRs (28,000). Expanded TCRs were defined as absent before sensitization and observed at least eight times at the 2-week time point. TCRdb reran the public reads through fastp at Q25 and MiXCR, keeping productive beta chains. Entries that share a CDR3 protein sequence are merged under the most common genes and DNA. The V and J calls were determined by TCRdb, not by the authors. Present in this sample are roughly 86,000 distinct CDR3 sequences, roughly a tenth of which were seen just once. Of the sample, around 2.2% is held by the ten largest clones.

What the time point label conveys for this sample: patch test 1, 2 weeks after DPC sensitization. Reading the label with the study, this specimen's treatment or condition is: therapeutic diphenylcyclopropenone sensitization with weekly scalp DPC. Blood at each patch-test visit was drawn before the patch test was applied. Patients were eligible if aged 18 to 70, diagnosed with alopecia and judged suitable for DPC therapy, and pregnant patients were excluded. Total RNA was isolated from unfractionated whole blood collected in Tempus Blood RNA tubes. The chain was built from TRBV5-1 and TRBJ2-1; the D region possibly corresponds to TRBD2 (6 bases align). This receptor was taken from a man aged 40-55 years with alopecia areata. Some clones in this sample may be carry-over from other donors' samples. The material sequenced was whole blood, taken in connection with sensitization to the hapten diphenylcyclopropenone (DPC). The CDR3 here reads CASSQTPGRTNNEQFF. The sequence in DNA is TGCGCCAGCAGCCAGACCCCGGGACGGACTAACAATGAGCAGTTCTTC.